The 18 T cell receptor beta chains given below trace back to one sample, sequenced in a study of blood T cell repertoires in COVID-19. Assay: immunoSEQ multiplex PCR; the TCRdb copy retains only in-frame clones and omits some. Among roughly 200,000 clones, roughly 85% were seen once, and the ten largest hold roughly 7.7%. Sequenced sample: peripheral blood. The receptors come from a woman in her sixties with acute or convalescent COVID-19.

This chain connects TRBV28 to TRBJ2-7; 8 bases align to TRBD1. The J segment lost 2 bases and the V segment lost 7 bases, leaving 4 bases of the junction unmatched. The CDR3 is 13 residues long. Germline CDR1 and CDR2: MDHEN and SYDVKM. CDR3 protein: CASIGTGPYEQYF. The CDR3 DNA reads as TGTGCCAGCATCGGGACAGGACCCTACGAGCAGTACTTC.

The chain recombines TRBV5-1 with TRBJ2-5, with D perhaps TRBD1 (6 bases). V was shortened by 4 bases and J by 2 bases, with 9 bases between the two germline ends. CDR1 SGHRS and CDR2 YFSETQ come from the germline V gene. The CDR3 covers 13 residues. The chain's CDR3 is CASSLGTQETQYF. CDR3 coding DNA: TGCGCCAGCAGCCTGGGGACACAAGAGACCCAGTACTTC.

This chain connects TRBV29-1 to TRBJ2-1; 9 positions match TRBD1. The CDR3 covers 15 residues. J was trimmed by 2 bases and V by 6 bases; bases with no gene match: 8. CDR1 and CDR2 from the germline V gene are SQVTM and ANQGSEA. CDR3 nucleotides: TGCAGCGTCGTTACAGGGGGCTCCCCCTACAATGAGCAGTTCTTC. This translates into CSVVTGGSPYNEQFF.

The chain carries TRBV5-4 and TRBJ2-1; D might be TRBD1 (8 bases). Germline V gene sequence: CDR1 SGHNT, CDR2 YYREEE (reference sequence). CDR3 length equals 14 residues. With 2 bases removed from V and 6 bases from J, the gap between germline ends came to 12 bases. This CDR3 reads CASSLQGGRNEQFF. CDR3 in DNA: TGTGCCAGCAGCTTACAGGGGGGGCGCAATGAGCAGTTCTTC.

V is TRBV6-5 and J is TRBJ2-1, with 8 bases that match TRBD2. The CDR3 sequence is 14 residues long. V lost 6 bases to trimming and J lost 6 bases; unmatched junction nucleotides: 7. Germline CDR1 and CDR2: MNHEY and SVGAGI. The CDR3 is CASRGTRGVNEQFF. The DNA of the CDR3 is TGTGCCAGCAGAGGGACTAGGGGCGTCAATGAGCAGTTCTTC.

This sequence joins TRBV3-1 (or the pseudogene TRBV3-2) and TRBJ1-3; perhaps TRBD1 as D (5 bases). The CDR3 contains 14 residues. Germline CDR1 is LGHDT and CDR2 is YNNKEL (reference sequence). V was shortened by 6 bases and J by 6 bases, with 15 bases between the two germline ends. CDR3 residues: CASSAPGRANTIYF. The CDR3 DNA follows: TGTGCCAGCAGTGCGCCAGGGCGTGCAAACACCATATATTTT.

The sample holds a few counts of this clone. V is TRBV19 and J is TRBJ2-3; 7 nucleotides align to TRBD1. Germline CDR1 and CDR2: LNHDA and SQIVND (reference sequence). V trimming: 3 bases; J trimming: 9 bases; junction bases outside the gene matches: 12. The CDR3 runs to 15 residues. The DNA for the CDR3 is TGTGCCAGTAGTATCGAAAGACAGGGTCGGTCGACGCAGTATTTT. Amino acid sequence: CASSIERQGRSTQYF.

This chain connects TRBV6-6 to TRBJ1-1; D is uncertain. Trimming removed 7 bases at V and 4 bases at J, with 10 bases between. This CDR3 is 12 amino acids long. Germline CDR1 and CDR2: MNHNY and SVGAGI (reference sequence). The CDR3 protein is CASTRGGTEAFF. CDR3 coding DNA: TGTGCCAGCACTCGGGGAGGCACTGAAGCTTTCTTT.

This clone was counted a single time. The chain recombines TRBV5-5 with TRBJ1-1; D possibly corresponds to TRBD1 (6 bases). The CDR3 loop spans 15 amino acids. Trimming took off 4 bases at V and 1 base at J, with 14 bases between the two ends. Germline CDR1 reads SGHKS; CDR2 reads YYEKEE (reference sequence). CDR3 in DNA: TGTGCCAGCAGCCCGGACAGCCTATCGAACACTGAAGCTTTCTTT. Translated: CASSPDSLSNTEAFF.

J is TRBJ1-5 and V is TRBV6-5, with D possibly being TRBD1 (6 bases). The V gene's germline CDR1 is MNHEY and CDR2 SVGAGI. Trimming cost V 6 bases and J 3 bases, with 15 bases left between them. This CDR3 contains 15 residues. The CDR3: CASSPIQGFNQPQHF. The CDR3 nucleotides read TGTGCCAGCAGCCCGATACAGGGATTCAATCAGCCCCAGCATTTT.

The gene calls are TRBV3-1 (or the pseudogene TRBV3-2) and TRBJ2-7; the match to TRBD1 covers 8 bases. The V gene end was trimmed by 4 bases and the J gene end by 3 bases; junction bases not matched to a gene: 2. The CDR3 extends over 13 amino acids. Germline CDR1 LGHDT, CDR2 YNNKEL (reference sequence). CDR3 region: CASSRTGIYEQYF. CDR3 DNA sequence: TGTGCCAGCAGCCGGACAGGGATCTACGAGCAGTACTTC.

This clone occurred a few times. V usage is TRBV7-8 and J usage is TRBJ2-7; TRBD2 aligns across 15 bases. Unmatched junction bases numbered 5, after V lost 5 bases and J lost 0 bases. Per the germline V gene, CDR1 is SGHVS and CDR2 is FQNEAQ. The CDR3 has 17 residues. In DNA, the CDR3 is TGTGCCAGCAGCGTGGGACTAGCGGGAGGCCTCTCCTACGAGCAGTACTTC. Protein sequence: CASSVGLAGGLSYEQYF.

This clone was found once. The chain couples TRBV5-1 to TRBJ2-5; D remains unclear. Deletions cut 4 bases from V and 3 bases from J, with 4 bases between. Per germline, CDR1 SGHRS and CDR2 YFSETQ. The CDR3 extends over 11 amino acids. CDR3 sequence reads: CASSTEETQYF. The CDR3 DNA follows: TGCGCCAGCAGCACTGAAGAGACCCAGTACTTC.

This clone turned up a few times. The chain uses TRBV5-5 and TRBJ1-5, with a weak D call TRBD1 (5 bases). Germline-derived CDR1 and CDR2 are SGHKS and YYEKEE (reference sequence). V lost 5 bases and J lost 0, with 6 bases in between. The CDR3 covers 13 residues. CDR3 nucleotide sequence: TGTGCCAGCAGACAGGATAGCAATCAGCCCCAGCATTTT. Translation gives CASRQDSNQPQHF.

The chain couples TRBV2 to TRBJ1-4; the D gene is possibly TRBD1 (6 bases). V lost 8 bases and J lost 5, with 12 bases in between. The CDR3 spans 13 residues. In germline, CDR1 is SNHLY, CDR2 FYNNEI. The CDR3, as DNA: TGTGCCAGCGGTTGGGGACACAATGAAAAACTGTTTTTT. Translated: CASGWGHNEKLFF.

This chain uses TRBV11-2 with TRBJ1-3; D perhaps matches TRBD1 (5 bases). Germline lookup yields CDR1 SGHAT and CDR2 FQNNGV. Trimming removed 3 bases from V and 8 bases from J, with 14 bases in between. This CDR3 is built from 14 residues. This chain's CDR3 is CASSLGARGDTIYF. CDR3 nucleotides: TGTGCCAGCAGCTTGGGAGCGCGGGGGGACACCATATATTTT.

This clone was seen just once. The CDR3 sequence: CASSQGQAWAVQGNQPQHF. The CDR3 DNA sequence: TGTGCCAGCAGCCAGGGACAGGCCTGGGCTGTTCAGGGCAATCAGCCCCAGCATTTT. V usage is TRBV5-5 and J usage is TRBJ1-5, with TRBD1 matching 8 bases. Germline assignment: CDR1 SGHKS and CDR2 YYEKEE (reference sequence). CDR3 length: 19 amino acids. The V gene end was trimmed by 4 bases and the J gene end by 2 bases; junction bases not matched to a gene: 17.

The rearrangement uses TRBV28 and TRBJ1-4, with D possibly TRBD1 on 5 matching bases. CDR1 and CDR2 from the germline V gene are MDHEN and SYDVKM. The V gene lost 4 bases and the J gene lost 4 bases, with 13 bases spanning the gap. The CDR3 extends over 15 amino acids. This CDR3 reads CASSWGGTSNEKLFF. The CDR3 DNA sequence: TGTGCCAGCAGTTGGGGGGGGACTAGTAATGAAAAACTGTTTTTT.